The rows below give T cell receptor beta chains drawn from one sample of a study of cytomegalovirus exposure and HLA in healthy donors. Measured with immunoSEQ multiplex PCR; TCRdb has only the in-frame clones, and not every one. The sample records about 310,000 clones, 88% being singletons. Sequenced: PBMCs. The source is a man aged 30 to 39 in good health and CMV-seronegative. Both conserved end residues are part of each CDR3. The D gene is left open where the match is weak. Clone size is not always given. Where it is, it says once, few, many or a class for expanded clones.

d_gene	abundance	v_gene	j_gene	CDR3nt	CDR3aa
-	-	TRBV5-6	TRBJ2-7	TGTGCCAGCAGCTTGGTTCGTGCAAAGAGCTCCTACGAGCAGTACTTC	CASSLVRAKSSYEQYF
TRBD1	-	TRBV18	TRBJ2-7	TGTGCCAGCTCAGTCATTCCGGGACAGGTTACCTACGAGCAGTACTTC	CASSVIPGQVTYEQYF
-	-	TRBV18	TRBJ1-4	TGTGCCAGCTCACCCCATAAAGGGGGTGGTGAAAAACTGTTTTTT	CASSPHKGGGEKLFF
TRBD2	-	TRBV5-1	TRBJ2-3	TGCGCCAGCAGCCCGGGCGGCGGGGGGGCAAATACGCAGTATTTT	CASSPGGGGANTQYF
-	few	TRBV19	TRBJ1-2	TGTGCCAGTAGGCGAGAGGGGGAGCGGAATGGCTACACCTTC	CASRREGERNGYTF
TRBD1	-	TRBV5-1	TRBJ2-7	TGCGCCAGCAGCTTGGCCGGGGGACAGGGGTCGGAGCAGTACTTC	CASSLAGGQGSEQYF
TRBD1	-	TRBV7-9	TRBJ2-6	TGTGCCAGCAGCCCCGGTCGGGACAGGAGCTCTGGGGCCAACGTCCTGACTTTC	CASSPGRDRSSGANVLTF
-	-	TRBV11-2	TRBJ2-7	TGTGCCAGCAGCCCCGACTCCTGGAAGTCCTACGAGCAGTACTTC	CASSPDSWKSYEQYF
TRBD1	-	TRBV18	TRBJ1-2	TGTGCCAGCTCACTTTCCGGACAGGGTTTTCAGTCGATTGGCTACACCTTC	CASSLSGQGFQSIGYTF
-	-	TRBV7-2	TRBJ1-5	TGTGCCAGCAGCTTCGCCGGGACTCCCTATAGCAATCAGCCCCAGCATTTT	CASSFAGTPYSNQPQHF
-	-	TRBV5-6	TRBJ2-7	TGTGCCAGTAGAAAACTGTGGGGGGACCCCGCCTACGAGCAGTACTTC	CASRKLWGDPAYEQYF
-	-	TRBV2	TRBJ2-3	TGTGCCAGCAAAAGGGAAGGACTGGTCACAGATACGCAGTATTTT	CASKREGLVTDTQYF
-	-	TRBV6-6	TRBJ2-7	TGTGCCAGCAGCCAGGGGGGCCGAGAGCAGTACTTC	CASSQGGREQYF
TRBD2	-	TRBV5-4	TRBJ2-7	TGTGCCAGCAGCCCTAGCGGGGGCTCCTACGAGCAGTACTTC	CASSPSGGSYEQYF
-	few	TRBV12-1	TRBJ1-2	TGTGCCAGCAGCTATATGGACAGGGCGCACTATGGCTACACCTTC	CASSYMDRAHYGYTF
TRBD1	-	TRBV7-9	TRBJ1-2	TGTGCCAGCAGCTTATTTATAGGGGGCGGGATTGGTGGCTACACCTTC	CASSLFIGGGIGGYTF
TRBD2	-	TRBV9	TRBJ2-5	TGTGCCAGCAGCGGAGAAGCGGGGGGCGGCCCGGGGGAGACCCAGTACTTC	CASSGEAGGGPGETQYF
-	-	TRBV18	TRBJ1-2	TGTGCCAGCTCACCATCGATGGGGGCTGGGTATGGCTACACCTTC	CASSPSMGAGYGYTF
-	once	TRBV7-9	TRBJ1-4	TGTGCCAGCAGCTTCCGGACAGAGAATAATGAAAAACTGTTTTTT	CASSFRTENNEKLFF
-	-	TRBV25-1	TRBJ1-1	TGTGCCAGCACTCCGACAGGCTTTAGAACTGAAGCTTTCTTT	CASTPTGFRTEAFF
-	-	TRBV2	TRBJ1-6	TGTGCCAGCAGCCTAGAGGAGGGATCACCCCTCCACTTT	CASSLEEGSPLHF
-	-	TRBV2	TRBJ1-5	TGTGCCAGCAGTGAACCAGGGTTCAATCAGCCCCAGCATTTT	CASSEPGFNQPQHF
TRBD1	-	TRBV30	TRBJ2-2	TGTGCCTGGGAGACAGGGTACACCGGGGAGCTGTTTTTT	CAWETGYTGELFF
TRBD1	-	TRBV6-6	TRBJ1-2	TGTGCCAGCAGCCCCGTGCAGGATACAGGGGTCGGCTACACCTTC	CASSPVQDTGVGYTF
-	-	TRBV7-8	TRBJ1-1	TGTGCCAGCAGTCTTAGACGGGGGGACGCTTTCTTT	CASSLRRGDAFF
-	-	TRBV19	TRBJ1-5	TGTGCCAGTAGTATCCTGAGAATCAGCAATCAGCCCCAGCATTTT	CASSILRISNQPQHF
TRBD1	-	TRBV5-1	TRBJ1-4	TGCGCCAGCAGCTTGGAGGGCAGGACAGGGAGTGAAAAACTGTTTTTT	CASSLEGRTGSEKLFF
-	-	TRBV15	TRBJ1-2	TGTGCCACCTCCGTCTACAGGGCTGACGGCTACACCTTC	CATSVYRADGYTF
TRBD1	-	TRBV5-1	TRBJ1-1	TGCGCCAGCAGCTTGCGCTCACCGGGACAGGGTATCTACACTGAAGCTTTCTTT	CASSLRSPGQGIYTEAFF
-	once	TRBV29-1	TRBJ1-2	TGCAGCGTTGATGCGGGGAATGGCTACACCTTC	CSVDAGNGYTF
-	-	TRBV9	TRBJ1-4	TGTGCCAGCAGCCCGGGAACCGGGCCCACAACTAATGAAAAACTGTTTTTT	CASSPGTGPTTNEKLFF
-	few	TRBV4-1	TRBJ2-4	TGCGCCAGCAGCCAAGAAGGGAGCGGCGAAAACATTCAGTACTTC	CASSQEGSGENIQYF
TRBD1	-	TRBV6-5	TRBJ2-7	TGTGCCAGCAGTTCCCCGGGACAGGGTTCGTACGAGCAGTACTTC	CASSSPGQGSYEQYF
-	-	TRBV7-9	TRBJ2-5	TGTGCCAGCAAAAAAACTGGGGGCGGTTACCAAGAGACCCAGTACTTC	CASKKTGGGYQETQYF
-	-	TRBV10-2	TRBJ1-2	TGCGCCAGCGTAGACTACGGGGGAGGCTATGGCTACACCTTC	CASVDYGGGYGYTF
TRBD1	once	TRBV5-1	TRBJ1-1	TGCGCCAGCAGCTTGGCAGGGGGCGCCGACGCTTTCTTT	CASSLAGGADAFF
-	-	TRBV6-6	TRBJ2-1	TGTGCCAGCAGCCCACTAGCCCTCAGCGAGCAGTTCTTC	CASSPLALSEQFF
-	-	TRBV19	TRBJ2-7	TGTGCCAGTGGCCGGGACATCTCCTACGAGCAGTACTTC	CASGRDISYEQYF
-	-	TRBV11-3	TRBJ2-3	TGTGCCAGCAGCTTAGGGCAGAGCACAGATACGCAGTATTTT	CASSLGQSTDTQYF
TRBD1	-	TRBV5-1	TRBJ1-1	TGCGCCAGCAGCTTGGACAGGGGGCGGATGAACACTGAAGCTTTCTTT	CASSLDRGRMNTEAFF
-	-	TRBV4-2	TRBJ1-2	TGTGCCAGCAGCCAACCGCCACCGGGACAATGGCGAGGCTACACCTTC	CASSQPPPGQWRGYTF
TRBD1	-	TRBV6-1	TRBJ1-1	TGTGCCAGCAAATCACAGGGGGACATGAACACTGAAGCTTTCTTT	CASKSQGDMNTEAFF
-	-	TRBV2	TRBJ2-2	TGTGCCAGCAGAATATTAGCGTCCGGGGAGCTGTTTTTT	CASRILASGELFF
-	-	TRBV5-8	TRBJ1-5	TGTGCCAGCAGCTTGGCCCGAGGGATTTCGAGCAATCAGCCCCAGCATTTT	CASSLARGISSNQPQHF
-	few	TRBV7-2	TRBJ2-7	TGTGCCAGCAGCCCCGGGTCCTTTGGCGAGCAGTACTTC	CASSPGSFGEQYF
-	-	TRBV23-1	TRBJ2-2	TGCGCCAGCATTGGAGACGCGAACACCGGGGAGCTGTTTTTT	CASIGDANTGELFF
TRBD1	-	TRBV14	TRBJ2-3	TGTGCCAGCAGCCAACTACTCGGACAGGGTATAACAGATACGCAGTATTTT	CASSQLLGQGITDTQYF
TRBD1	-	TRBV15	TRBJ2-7	TGTGCCACCAGGGGAGGGACAGGGGACTACGAGCAGTACTTC	CATRGGTGDYEQYF
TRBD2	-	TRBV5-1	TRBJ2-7	TGCGCCAGCAGCTTGGAGGTAGCGGGGACCTACGAGCAGTACTTC	CASSLEVAGTYEQYF
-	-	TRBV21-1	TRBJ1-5	TGTGCCAGCCCCCTACCGGACAGGGAGGGCAATCAGCCCCAGCATTTT	CASPLPDREGNQPQHF
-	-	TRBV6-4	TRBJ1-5	TGTGCCAGCAGTGACTCGAGCGACAGATACTATAGCAATCAGCCCCAGCATTTT	CASSDSSDRYYSNQPQHF
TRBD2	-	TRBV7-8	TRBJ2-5	TGTGCCAGCAGCTTGGGACTAGCGGTCCAAGAGACCCAGTACTTC	CASSLGLAVQETQYF
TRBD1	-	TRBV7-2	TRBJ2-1	TGTGCCAGCAGCCCACCCGGGACAGGGACCTACAATGAGCAGTTCTTC	CASSPPGTGTYNEQFF
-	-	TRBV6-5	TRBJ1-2	TGTGCCAGCAGTTCGTCCATGAGGAATGGCTACACCTTC	CASSSSMRNGYTF
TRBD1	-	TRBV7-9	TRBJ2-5	TGTGCCAGCAGCATCGGACAGGCGCATCAAGAGACCCAGTACTTC	CASSIGQAHQETQYF
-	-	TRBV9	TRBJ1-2	TGTGCCAGCAGCGTTCAGGGGTCGCACTATGGCTACACCTTC	CASSVQGSHYGYTF